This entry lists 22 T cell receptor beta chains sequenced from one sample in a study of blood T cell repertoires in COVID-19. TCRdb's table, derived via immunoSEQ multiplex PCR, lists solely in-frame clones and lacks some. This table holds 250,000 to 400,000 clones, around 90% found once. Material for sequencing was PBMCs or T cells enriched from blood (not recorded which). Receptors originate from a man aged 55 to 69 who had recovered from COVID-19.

CDR3 sequence: CASSPPGSSGNTIYF. The CDR3 DNA sequence: TGTGCCAGCAGTCCCCCGGGAAGCTCTGGAAACACCATATATTTT. This chain joins TRBV28 and TRBJ1-3; D remains unclear. The CDR3 is 15 residues long. Trimming removed 5 bases at V and 0 bases at J, with 11 bases between. Per the germline V gene, CDR1 is MDHEN and CDR2 is SYDVKM.

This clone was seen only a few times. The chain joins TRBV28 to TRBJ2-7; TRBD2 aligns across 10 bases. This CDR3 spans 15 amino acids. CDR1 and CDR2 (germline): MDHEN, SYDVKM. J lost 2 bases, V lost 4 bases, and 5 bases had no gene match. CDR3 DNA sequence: TGTGCCAGCAGTTCCATAGCGGGAGGAACCTACGAGCAGTACTTC. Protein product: CASSSIAGGTYEQYF.

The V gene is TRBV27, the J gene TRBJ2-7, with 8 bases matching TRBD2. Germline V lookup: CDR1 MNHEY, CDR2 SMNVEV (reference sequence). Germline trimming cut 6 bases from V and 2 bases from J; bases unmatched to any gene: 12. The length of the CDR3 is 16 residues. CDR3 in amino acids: CASRGHKSGGPYEQYF. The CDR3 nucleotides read TGTGCCAGCAGGGGACATAAAAGCGGGGGTCCCTACGAGCAGTACTTC.

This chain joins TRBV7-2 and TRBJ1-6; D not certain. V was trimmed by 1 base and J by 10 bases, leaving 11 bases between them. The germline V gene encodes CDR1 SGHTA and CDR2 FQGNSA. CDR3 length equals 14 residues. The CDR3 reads CASSLELAVSPLHF. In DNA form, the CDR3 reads TGTGCCAGCAGCTTAGAGCTCGCGGTGTCACCCCTCCACTTT.

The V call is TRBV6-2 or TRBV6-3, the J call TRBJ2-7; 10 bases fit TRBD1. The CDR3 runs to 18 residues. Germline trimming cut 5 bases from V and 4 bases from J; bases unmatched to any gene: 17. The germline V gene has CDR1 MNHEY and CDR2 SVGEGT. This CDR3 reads CASSPLMGRGQGTYEQYF. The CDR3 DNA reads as TGTGCCAGCAGTCCCCTGATGGGGAGGGGACAGGGGACGTACGAGCAGTACTTC.

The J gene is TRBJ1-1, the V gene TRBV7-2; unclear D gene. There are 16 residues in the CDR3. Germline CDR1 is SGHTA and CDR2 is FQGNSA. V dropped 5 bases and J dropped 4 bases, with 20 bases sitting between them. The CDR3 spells CASSVEGWSKGTEAFF. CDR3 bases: TGTGCCAGCAGCGTTGAGGGATGGTCGAAGGGCACTGAAGCTTTCTTT.

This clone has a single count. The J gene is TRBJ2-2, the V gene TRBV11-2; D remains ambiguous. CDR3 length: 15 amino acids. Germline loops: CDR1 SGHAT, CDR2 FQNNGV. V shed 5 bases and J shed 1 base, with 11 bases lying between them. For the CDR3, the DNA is TGTGCCAGCAGCCCCCGGCGGTTGAACACCGGGGAGCTGTTTTTT. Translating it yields CASSPRRLNTGELFF.

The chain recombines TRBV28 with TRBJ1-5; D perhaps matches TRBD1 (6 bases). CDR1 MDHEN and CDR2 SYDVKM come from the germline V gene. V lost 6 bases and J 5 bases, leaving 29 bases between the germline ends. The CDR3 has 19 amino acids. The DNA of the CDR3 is TGTGCCAGCAGCCCCCCGGGGGGGGCGAGTGGGGAGGGCGATCAGCCCCAGCATTTT. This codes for CASSPPGGASGEGDQPQHF. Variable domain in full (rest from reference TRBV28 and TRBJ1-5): DVKVTQSSRYLVKRTGEKVFLECVQDMDHENMFWYRQDPGLGLRLIYFSYDVKMKEKGDIPEGYSVSREKKERFSLILESASTNQTSMYLCASSPPGGASGEGDQPQHFGDGTRLSIL.

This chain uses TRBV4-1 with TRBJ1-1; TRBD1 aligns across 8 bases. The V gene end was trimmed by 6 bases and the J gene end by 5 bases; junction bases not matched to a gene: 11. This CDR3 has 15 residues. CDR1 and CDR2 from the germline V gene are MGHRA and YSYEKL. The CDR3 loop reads CASRHPGQGETEAFF. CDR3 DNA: TGCGCCAGCAGGCACCCTGGACAGGGAGAAACTGAAGCTTTCTTT.

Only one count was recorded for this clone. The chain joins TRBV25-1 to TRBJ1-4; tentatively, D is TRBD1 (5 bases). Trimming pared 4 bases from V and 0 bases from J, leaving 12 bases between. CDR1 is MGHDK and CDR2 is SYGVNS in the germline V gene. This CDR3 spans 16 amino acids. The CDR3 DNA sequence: TGTGCCAGCAGTGGGCGGGGACCTGCAACTAATGAAAAACTGTTTTTT. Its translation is CASSGRGPATNEKLFF.

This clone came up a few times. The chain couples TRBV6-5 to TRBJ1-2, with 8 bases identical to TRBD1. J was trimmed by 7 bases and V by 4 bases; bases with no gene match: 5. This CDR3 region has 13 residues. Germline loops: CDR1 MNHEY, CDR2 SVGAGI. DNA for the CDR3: TGTGCCAGCAGTTCTTACAGGGGGAGTGGCTACACCTTC. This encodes CASSSYRGSGYTF.

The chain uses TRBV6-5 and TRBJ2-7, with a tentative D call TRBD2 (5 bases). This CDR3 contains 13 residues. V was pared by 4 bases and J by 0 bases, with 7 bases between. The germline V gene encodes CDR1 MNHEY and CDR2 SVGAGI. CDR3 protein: CASSFDYSYEQYF. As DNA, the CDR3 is TGTGCCAGCAGTTTCGACTACTCCTACGAGCAGTACTTC.

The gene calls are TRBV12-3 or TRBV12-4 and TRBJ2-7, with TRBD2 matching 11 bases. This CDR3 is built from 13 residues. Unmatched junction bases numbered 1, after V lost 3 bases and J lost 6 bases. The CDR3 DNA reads TGTGCCAGCAGTTTTACTAGCGGGGGCGAGCAGTACTTC. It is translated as CASSFTSGGEQYF.

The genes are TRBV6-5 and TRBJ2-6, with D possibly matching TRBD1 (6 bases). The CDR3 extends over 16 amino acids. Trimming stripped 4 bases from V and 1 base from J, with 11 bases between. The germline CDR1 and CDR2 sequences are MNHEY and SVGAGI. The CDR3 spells CASSSRTASGANVLTF. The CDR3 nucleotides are TGTGCCAGCAGTTCTCGGACAGCATCTGGGGCCAACGTCCTGACTTTC.

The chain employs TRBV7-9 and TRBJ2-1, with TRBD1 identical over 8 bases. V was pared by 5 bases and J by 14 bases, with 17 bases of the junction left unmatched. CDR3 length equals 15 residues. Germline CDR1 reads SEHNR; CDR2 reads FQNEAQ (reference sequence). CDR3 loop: CASSPPGQVIGREFF. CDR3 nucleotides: TGTGCCAGCAGCCCGCCGGGACAGGTTATAGGGCGGGAGTTCTTC.

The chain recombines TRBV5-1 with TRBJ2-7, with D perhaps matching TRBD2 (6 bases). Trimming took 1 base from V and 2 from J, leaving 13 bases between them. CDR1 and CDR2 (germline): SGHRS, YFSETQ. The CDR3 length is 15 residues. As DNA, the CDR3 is TGCGCCAGCAGCTTGATGATTGGCGGGACCTACGAGCAGTACTTC. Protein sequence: CASSLMIGGTYEQYF. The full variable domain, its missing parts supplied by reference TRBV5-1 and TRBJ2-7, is KAGVTQTPRYLIKTRGQQVTLSCSPISGHRSVSWYQQTPGQGLQFLFEYFSETQRNKGNFPGRFSGRQFSNSRSEMNVSTLELGDSALYLCASSLMIGGTYEQYFGPGTRLTVT.

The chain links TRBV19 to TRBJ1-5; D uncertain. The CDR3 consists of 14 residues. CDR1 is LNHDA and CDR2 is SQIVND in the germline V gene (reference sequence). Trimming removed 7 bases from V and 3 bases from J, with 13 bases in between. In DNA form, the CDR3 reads TGTGCCAGTACTCTTCGGGGAATCAATCAGCCCCAGCATTTT. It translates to CASTLRGINQPQHF.

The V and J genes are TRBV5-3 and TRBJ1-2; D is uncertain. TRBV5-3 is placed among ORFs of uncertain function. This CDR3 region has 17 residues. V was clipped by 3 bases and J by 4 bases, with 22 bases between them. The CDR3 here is CARSSFPLFRDIYGYTF. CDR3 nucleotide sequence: TGTGCCAGAAGCTCGTTTCCGTTATTTCGGGATATCTATGGCTACACCTTC.

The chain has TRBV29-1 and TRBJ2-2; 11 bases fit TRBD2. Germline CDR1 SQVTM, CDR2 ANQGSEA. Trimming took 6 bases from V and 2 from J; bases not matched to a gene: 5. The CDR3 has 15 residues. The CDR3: CSVAGTSGNTGELFF. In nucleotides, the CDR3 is TGCAGCGTAGCCGGGACTAGCGGTAACACCGGGGAGCTGTTTTTT.

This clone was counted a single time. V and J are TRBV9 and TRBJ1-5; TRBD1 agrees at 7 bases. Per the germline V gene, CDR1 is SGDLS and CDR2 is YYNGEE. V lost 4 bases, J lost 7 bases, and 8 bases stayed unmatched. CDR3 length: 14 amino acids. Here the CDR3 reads CASSRDSRGQPQHF. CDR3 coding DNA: TGTGCCAGCAGCCGGGACAGCCGTGGACAGCCCCAGCATTTT.

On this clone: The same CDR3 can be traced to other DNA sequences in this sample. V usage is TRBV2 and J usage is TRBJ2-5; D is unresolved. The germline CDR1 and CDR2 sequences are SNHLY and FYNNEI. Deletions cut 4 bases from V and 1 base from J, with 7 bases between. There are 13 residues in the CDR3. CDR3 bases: TGTGCCAGCAGTGGCACAGCCCAAGAGACCCAGTACTTC. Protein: CASSGTAQETQYF.

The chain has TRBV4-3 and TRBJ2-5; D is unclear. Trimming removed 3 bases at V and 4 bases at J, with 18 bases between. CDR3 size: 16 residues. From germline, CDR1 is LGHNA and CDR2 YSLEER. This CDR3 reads CASSHRIMPRPETQYF. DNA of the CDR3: TGCGCCAGCAGCCATCGTATTATGCCTAGACCAGAGACCCAGTACTTC.